The next 26 T cell receptor beta chains were all read from a single sample in a study of T cells in tuberculosis. Profiled with immunoSEQ multiplex PCR; TCRdb holds only in-frame clones, not every one. The repertoire holds over 30,000 clones, with 93% as singletons. Described time point: new active TB diagnosis, blood taken before or within 7 days of starting treatment. The starting material was PBMCs, obtained at tuberculosis diagnosis. The source of these receptors is an adult with tuberculosis.

This sequence joins TRBV7-9 and TRBJ2-7; D call uncertain. V lost 2 bases and J lost 0, with 11 bases in between. The CDR3 length is 15 residues. Per the germline V gene, CDR1 is SEHNR and CDR2 is FQNEAQ (reference sequence). The CDR3 DNA reads TGTGCCAGCAGCTTATACCTACCAGGCTCCTACGAGCAGTACTTC. This gives the protein CASSLYLPGSYEQYF.

This clone has just one count. V gene TRBV29-1 combines with J gene TRBJ2-2; 8 bases align to TRBD1. The CDR3 runs to 14 residues. Germline V CDR1 and CDR2: SQVTM, ANQGSEA. V lost 3 bases to trimming and J lost 2 bases; unmatched junction nucleotides: 2. The CDR3 protein is CSVEGQENTGELFF. Here the CDR3 DNA reads TGCAGCGTTGAGGGACAGGAAAACACCGGGGAGCTGTTTTTT.

This chain links TRBV18 with TRBJ1-2, with D possibly being TRBD1 (6 bases). This CDR3 region has 17 residues. Between the trimmed V and J ends, which lost 3 bases and 0 bases, there was a span of 17 bases. The germline V gene encodes CDR1 KGHSH and CDR2 LQKENI. CDR3 amino acids: CASSPMGTSPANYGYTF. CDR3 in DNA: TGTGCCAGCTCACCTATGGGGACATCCCCAGCTAACTATGGCTACACCTTC.

The chain joins TRBV5-1 to TRBJ2-3; 7 nucleotides agree with TRBD2. V lost 4 bases to trimming and J lost 7 bases; unmatched junction nucleotides: 9. Per the germline V gene, CDR1 is SGHRS and CDR2 is YFSETQ. The length of the CDR3 is 14 residues. Written as DNA, the CDR3 is TGCGCCAGCAGCCACGTGGGGAGGGACCATACGCAGTATTTT. Protein sequence: CASSHVGRDHTQYF.

The genes are TRBV9 and TRBJ2-3, with 10 bases identical to TRBD1. Germline CDR1 and CDR2: SGDLS and YYNGEE. With 5 bases clipped from V and 6 bases from J, the junction kept 9 bases outside the gene matches. This CDR3 comprises 15 residues. CDR3 loop: CASSQWGTGVDTQYF. CDR3 sequence (DNA): TGTGCCAGCAGTCAGTGGGGGACAGGGGTTGATACGCAGTATTTT.

The V call is TRBV14, the J call TRBJ1-1; 11 positions agree with TRBD1. From germline, CDR1 is SGHDN and CDR2 FVKESK. The J segment lost 3 bases and the V segment lost 4 bases, leaving 7 bases of the junction unmatched. This CDR3 is built from 16 residues. CDR3 loop: CASSPGQGGDYTEAFF. CDR3 coding DNA: TGTGCCAGCAGCCCGGGACAGGGGGGCGATTACACTGAAGCTTTCTTT.

This clone was observed a handful of times. The J gene is TRBJ2-5, the V gene TRBV4-1; 8 bases map to TRBD2. Germline V gene lookup returns CDR1 MGHRA and CDR2 YSYEKL. This CDR3 contains 17 residues. V lost 0 bases and J lost 5; bases outside the gene matches: 11. The chain's CDR3 is CASSQDGVGGAPETQYF. In DNA form, the CDR3 reads TGCGCCAGCAGCCAAGATGGGGTCGGGGGGGCCCCTGAGACCCAGTACTTC.

The J gene is TRBJ2-1, the V gene TRBV2; TRBD2 aligns across 8 bases. The CDR3 sequence is 17 residues long. Germline values: CDR1 SNHLY, CDR2 FYNNEI. J gave up 8 bases and V 6 bases, and 18 bases lay outside the gene matches. Here the CDR3 reads CASRTPREGLISDEQFF. DNA of the CDR3: TGTGCCAGCAGGACCCCTCGGGAGGGATTAATCTCGGATGAGCAGTTCTTC.

This clone was observed a single time. The rearrangement joins TRBV27 to TRBJ2-6, with TRBD2 matching over 9 bases. The length of the CDR3 is 17 residues. From germline, CDR1 is MNHEY and CDR2 SMNVEV (reference sequence). Unmatched junction bases numbered 6, after V lost 5 bases and J lost 1 base. CDR3 DNA: TGTGCCAGCAGTCTACTTAGCGGGAGTTCTGGGGCCAACGTCCTGACTTTC. It translates to CASSLLSGSSGANVLTF. Variable domain in full (rest from reference TRBV27 and TRBJ2-6): EAQVTQNPRYLITVTGKKLTVTCSQNMNHEYMSWYRQDPGLGLRQIYYSMNVEVTDKGDVPEGYKVSRKEKRNFPLILESPSPNQTSLYFCASSLLSGSSGANVLTFGAGSRLTVL.

This chain links TRBV7-8 with TRBJ2-3, with 9 bases fitting TRBD2. V lost 1 base to trimming and J lost 3 bases; unmatched junction nucleotides: 11. Germline V lookup: CDR1 SGHVS, CDR2 FQNEAQ. There are 18 residues in the CDR3. CDR3 in amino acids: CASSLEGGGAWATDTQYF. The CDR3 region has the DNA TGTGCCAGCAGCTTAGAAGGCGGGGGGGCCTGGGCGACAGATACGCAGTATTTT.

This chain links TRBV28 with TRBJ2-4; possible D gene TRBD1, 6 bases. Germline values: CDR1 MDHEN, CDR2 SYDVKM. The CDR3 totals 11 residues. V dropped 9 bases and J dropped 9 bases, with 12 bases sitting between them. DNA for the CDR3: TGTGCCAGTTCCAGGGGTCGCATTCAGTACTTC. Translating it yields CASSRGRIQYF.

The CDR3 loop is CAISAGTSGGANEQFF. In DNA, the CDR3 is TGTGCCATCAGCGCCGGGACTAGCGGGGGGGCCAATGAGCAGTTCTTC. The chain recombines TRBV10-3 with TRBJ2-1, with TRBD2 matching 16 bases. Germline values: CDR1 ENHRY, CDR2 SYGVKD. V was pared by 6 bases and J by 6 bases, with 5 bases of the junction left unmatched. This CDR3 has 16 amino acids.

This sequence joins TRBV6-5 and TRBJ2-6; no clear D. The V end lost 2 bases, the J end lost 0 bases, and 5 bases lay between the germline ends. Germline CDR1 and CDR2: MNHEY and SVGAGI. This CDR3 is built from 15 residues. Here the CDR3 reads CASSYTVSGANVLTF. CDR3 in DNA: TGTGCCAGCAGTTACACAGTCTCTGGGGCCAACGTCCTGACTTTC.

The chain has TRBV6-6 and TRBJ2-3, with D possibly matching TRBD1 (7 bases). Looked up from germline, CDR1 is MNHNY and CDR2 is SVGAGI (reference sequence). Trimming shortened V by 11 bases and J by 4 bases, and 22 bases separated the two germline ends. The CDR3 spans 15 residues. The CDR3 region is CAARGEDRRADTQYF. CDR3 bases: TGTGCCGCCCGCGGAGAGGACAGGAGGGCAGATACGCAGTATTTT.

CDR3 sequence (DNA): TGTGCCAGCAGTTTAGGCGGCACCGAGACCCAGTACTTC. Translating gives CASSLGGTETQYF. The rearrangement joins TRBV28 to TRBJ2-5; D unclear. Trimming removed 2 bases from V and 5 bases from J, with 9 bases in between. The CDR3 has 13 amino acids. The V gene's germline CDR1 is MDHEN and CDR2 SYDVKM. The full variable domain, rest sourced from reference TRBV28 and TRBJ2-5, is DVKVTQSSRYLVKRTGEKVFLECVQDMDHENMFWYRQDPGLGLRLIYFSYDVKMKEKGDIPEGYSVSREKKERFSLILESASTNQTSMYLCASSLGGTETQYFGPGTRLLVL.

The chain is built from TRBV19 and TRBJ1-4, with D possibly being TRBD1 (6 bases). This CDR3 is built from 14 residues. V was clipped by 5 bases and J by 8 bases, with 15 bases between them. Germline CDR1 is LNHDA and CDR2 is SQIVND (reference sequence). DNA for the CDR3: TGTGCCAGTAGTCCCCAAGGGGGTTACGAAAAACTGTTTTTT. The encoded protein is CASSPQGGYEKLFF. The full variable domain, its missing parts supplied by reference TRBV19 and TRBJ1-4, is DGGITQSPKYLFRKEGQNVTLSCEQNLNHDAMYWYRQDPGQGLRLIYYSQIVNDFQKGDIAEGYSVSREKKESFPLTVTSAQKNPTAFYLCASSPQGGYEKLFFGSGTQLSVL.

DNA of the CDR3: TGTGCCAGCAGCTCCTCCCGGAGCGGGGCCTACAATGAGCAGTTCTTC. It yields the protein CASSSSRSGAYNEQFF. This chain links TRBV11-2 with TRBJ2-1, with TRBD2 identical over 7 bases. Germline values: CDR1 SGHAT, CDR2 FQNNGV. V was clipped by 4 bases and J by 2 bases; unmatched bases: 8. The CDR3 consists of 16 residues.

This clone is a singleton in its sample. The CDR3 nucleotides read TGTGCCAGTAGTATTAGGGGGAACACTGAAGCTTTCTTT. As protein: CASSIRGNTEAFF. The V gene is TRBV19, the J gene TRBJ1-1; perhaps TRBD1 as D (5 bases). Per germline, CDR1 LNHDA and CDR2 SQIVND (reference sequence). The CDR3 sequence is 13 residues long. Trimming cost V 3 bases and J 1 base, with 6 bases left between them.

The J gene is TRBJ2-3, the V gene TRBV5-1, with 7 bases lining up with TRBD2. CDR3 length: 16 amino acids. The V gene end was trimmed by 0 bases and the J gene end by 5 bases; junction bases not matched to a gene: 9. Germline V gene sequence: CDR1 SGHRS, CDR2 YFSETQ. CDR3 sequence reads: CASSLEAGARGDTQYF. The CDR3 DNA is TGCGCCAGCAGCTTGGAGGCGGGAGCTCGGGGAGATACGCAGTATTTT.

This sequence joins TRBV10-3 and TRBJ1-1; D gene unclear. CDR3 size: 12 residues. The germline gives CDR1 ENHRY, CDR2 SYGVKD. The V gene lost 4 bases and the J gene lost 2 bases, with 5 bases spanning the gap. The CDR3 loop reads CAISATNTEAFF. The DNA of the CDR3 is TGTGCCATCAGTGCAACAAACACTGAAGCTTTCTTT.

This sequence joins TRBV13 and TRBJ2-2; tentative D call: TRBD1 (5 bases). The CDR3 sequence is 20 residues long. V lost 0 bases to trimming and J lost 0 bases, with 20 bases between them. Germline V gene lookup returns CDR1 PRHDT and CDR2 FYEKMQ (reference sequence). The chain's CDR3 is CASSLGPPAGYFANTGELFF. In DNA, the CDR3 is TGTGCCAGCAGCTTAGGCCCCCCTGCAGGGTATTTCGCGAACACCGGGGAGCTGTTTTTT.

CDR3 bases: TGTGCCAGTAGTCTACAGGGGGCTAGCTATGGCTACACCTTC. This encodes CASSLQGASYGYTF. V and J are TRBV19 and TRBJ1-2; 9 bases are shared with TRBD1. The CDR3 has 14 amino acids. The germline V gene has CDR1 LNHDA and CDR2 SQIVND (reference sequence). Germline trimming cut 5 bases from V and 4 bases from J; bases unmatched to any gene: 5.

The chain is built from TRBV6-5 and TRBJ1-3; D may be TRBD1 (6 bases). Germline V gene sequence: CDR1 MNHEY, CDR2 SVGAGI. V shed 1 base and J shed 0 bases, with 10 bases lying between them. This CDR3 is built from 16 residues. The CDR3 DNA sequence: TGTGCCAGCAGTTACTTACGGACAGCCTCTGGAAACACCATATATTTT. Its translation: CASSYLRTASGNTIYF.

The gene calls are TRBV25-1 and TRBJ1-6; perhaps TRBD1 as D (5 bases). V was cut by 6 bases and J by 8 bases, with 20 bases left in between. Germline loops: CDR1 MGHDK, CDR2 SYGVNS. The CDR3 is 16 residues long. The CDR3 coding sequence is TGTGCCAGCAGCCAAGGCGGGGCAGGGAGCGATTCACCCCTCCACTTT. Protein product: CASSQGGAGSDSPLHF.

The chain employs TRBV7-9 and TRBJ1-1; 9 bases are a match to TRBD1. Germline CDR1 reads SEHNR; CDR2 reads FQNEAQ (reference sequence). Trimming removed 4 bases from V and 1 base from J; junction bases left unmatched: 4. The CDR3 spans 15 residues. The DNA of the CDR3 is TGTGCCAGCAGCTCGGGACAGGGCGGGAACACTGAAGCTTTCTTT. It is translated as CASSSGQGGNTEAFF.

About this clone: In the same sample, other DNA sequences code for this CDR3. The CDR3 loop is CASSRTYYEQYF. The CDR3 DNA reads as TGTGCCAGCAGCCGGACTTATTACGAGCAGTACTTC. The chain has TRBV7-2 and TRBJ2-7; perhaps TRBD2 as D (5 bases). Germline CDR1 and CDR2: SGHTA and FQGNSA. Trimming shortened V by 5 bases and J by 4 bases, and 9 bases separated the two germline ends. CDR3 length equals 12 residues. Combining the CDR3 with reference TRBV7-2 and TRBJ2-7 gives the whole variable domain GAGVSQSPSNKVTEKGKDVELRCDPISGHTALYWYRQSLGQGLEFLIYFQGNSAPDKSGLPSDRFSAERTGGSVSTLTIQRTQQEDSAVYLCASSRTYYEQYFGPGTRLTVT.